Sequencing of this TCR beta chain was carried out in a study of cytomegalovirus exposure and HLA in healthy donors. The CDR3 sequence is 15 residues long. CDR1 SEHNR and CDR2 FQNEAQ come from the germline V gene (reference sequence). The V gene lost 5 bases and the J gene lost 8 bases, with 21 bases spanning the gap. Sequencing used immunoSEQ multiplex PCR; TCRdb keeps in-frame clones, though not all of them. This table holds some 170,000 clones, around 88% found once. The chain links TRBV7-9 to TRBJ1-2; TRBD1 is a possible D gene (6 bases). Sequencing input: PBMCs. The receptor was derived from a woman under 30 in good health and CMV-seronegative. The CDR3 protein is CASSPPTDSLGGYTF. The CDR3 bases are TGTGCCAGCAGCCCCCCCACGGACAGTCTTGGGGGCTACACCTTC.